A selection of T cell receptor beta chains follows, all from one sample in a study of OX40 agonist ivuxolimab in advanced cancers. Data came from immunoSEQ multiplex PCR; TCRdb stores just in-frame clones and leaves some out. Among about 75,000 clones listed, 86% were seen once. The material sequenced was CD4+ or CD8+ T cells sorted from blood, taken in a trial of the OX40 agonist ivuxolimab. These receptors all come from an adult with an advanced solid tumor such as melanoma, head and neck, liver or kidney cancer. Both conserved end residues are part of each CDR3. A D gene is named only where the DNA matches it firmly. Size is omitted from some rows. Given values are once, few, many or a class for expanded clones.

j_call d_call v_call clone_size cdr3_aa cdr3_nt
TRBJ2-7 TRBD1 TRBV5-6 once CASSSTGTGNEQYF TGTGCCAGCAGCTCAACCGGGACAGGTAACGAGCAGTACTTC
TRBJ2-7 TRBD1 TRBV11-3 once CASRGTAISYEQYF TGTGCCAGCAGGGGGACAGCCATTTCCTACGAGCAGTACTTC
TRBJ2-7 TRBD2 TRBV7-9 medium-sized CASSLTGGFYEQYF TGTGCCAGCAGCTTAACGGGGGGATTCTACGAGCAGTACTTC
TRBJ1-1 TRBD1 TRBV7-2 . CASSFPDRAAFF TGTGCCAGCAGCTTCCCGGACAGGGCAGCTTTCTTT
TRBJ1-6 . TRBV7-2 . CASSLDISGRDSPLHF TGTGCCAGCAGCTTAGATATCTCGGGGAGAGATTCACCCCTCCACTTT
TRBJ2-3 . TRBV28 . CASSSGGTDTQYF TGTGCCAGCAGTTCTGGGGGCACAGATACGCAGTATTTT
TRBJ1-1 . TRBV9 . CASSVAIGGAETEAFF TGTGCCAGCAGCGTAGCCATCGGGGGGGCAGAGACTGAAGCTTTCTTT
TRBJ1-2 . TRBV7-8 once CASSLFVDSRGYTF TGTGCCAGCAGCTTATTCGTAGACAGCCGCGGCTACACCTTC
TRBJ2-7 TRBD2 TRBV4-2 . CASSWGGTTSYEQYF TGTGCCAGCAGCTGGGGCGGGACTACCTCCTACGAGCAGTACTTC
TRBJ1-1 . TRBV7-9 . CASSLGSDLGGTEAFF TGTGCCAGCAGCTTAGGGTCCGATCTGGGGGGCACTGAAGCTTTCTTT
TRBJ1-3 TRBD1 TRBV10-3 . CAIGSSDRAGNTIYF TGTGCCATCGGCTCCTCGGACAGGGCTGGAAACACCATATATTTT
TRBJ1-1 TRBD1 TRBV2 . CASRVRGGNTEAFF TGTGCCAGCAGGGTCAGGGGGGGGAACACTGAAGCTTTCTTT
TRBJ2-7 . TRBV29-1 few CSVGRVRGQKTYEQYF TGCAGCGTTGGGAGGGTAAGGGGACAGAAGACCTACGAGCAGTACTTC
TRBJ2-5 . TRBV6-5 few CASSKTSPQETQYF TGTGCCAGCAGTAAGACGTCCCCCCAAGAGACCCAGTACTTC
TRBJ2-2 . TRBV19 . CASSTTRYTGELFF TGTGCCAGTAGTACGACTCGATACACCGGGGAGCTGTTTTTT
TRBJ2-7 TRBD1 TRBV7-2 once CASSLRQGARDEQYF TGTGCCAGCAGCTTACGACAGGGGGCGCGGGACGAGCAGTACTTC
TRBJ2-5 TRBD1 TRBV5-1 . CASRPGGARQETQYF TGCGCCAGCAGACCAGGGGGCGCGCGACAAGAGACCCAGTACTTC
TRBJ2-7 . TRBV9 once CASSVDGWGVYEQYF TGTGCCAGCAGCGTAGACGGGTGGGGAGTCTACGAGCAGTACTTC
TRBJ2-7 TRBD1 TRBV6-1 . CASEDRLPSEQYF TGTGCCAGCGAGGACAGGCTCCCCTCCGAGCAGTACTTC
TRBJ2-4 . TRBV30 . CAWRGDSLGENIQYF TGTGCCTGGAGGGGGGACTCGTTAGGGGAAAACATTCAGTACTTC
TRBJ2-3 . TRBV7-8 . CASRLTYTDTQYF TGTGCCAGCAGGCTTACTTACACAGATACGCAGTATTTT
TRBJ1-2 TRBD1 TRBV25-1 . CASSDPRTGGVGGYTF TGTGCCAGCAGTGACCCGCGGACAGGGGGTGTGGGTGGCTACACCTTC
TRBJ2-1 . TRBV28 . CASSLAAGANEQFF TGTGCCAGCAGTTTAGCGGCAGGGGCTAATGAGCAGTTCTTC
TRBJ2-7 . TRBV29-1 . CSVWGAATEQYF TGCAGCGTCTGGGGGGCGGCTACCGAGCAGTACTTC
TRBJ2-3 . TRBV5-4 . CASSPQVVGADTQYF TGTGCCAGCAGCCCCCAAGTAGTAGGCGCAGATACGCAGTATTTT
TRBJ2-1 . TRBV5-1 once CASSHGTLLSEQFF TGCGCCAGCAGCCACGGGACTCTCTTGAGTGAGCAGTTCTTC
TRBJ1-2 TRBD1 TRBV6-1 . CASSEGTSTGGRDGYTF TGTGCCAGCAGTGAGGGAACCTCGACAGGGGGTCGGGATGGCTACACCTTC
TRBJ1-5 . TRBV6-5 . CASSKAPSNQPQHF TGTGCCAGCAGTAAGGCACCGAGCAATCAGCCCCAGCATTTT
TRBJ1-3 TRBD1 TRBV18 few CASSPQDRQHF TGTGCCAGCTCACCCCAGGACAGGCAACATTTT
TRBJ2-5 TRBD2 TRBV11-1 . CASSPPWAGGPETQYF TGTGCCAGCAGCCCCCCCTGGGCGGGGGGGCCGGAGACCCAGTACTTC
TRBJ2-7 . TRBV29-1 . CSVGGGPTYEQYF TGCAGCGTTGGCGGGGGCCCTACGTACGAGCAGTACTTC
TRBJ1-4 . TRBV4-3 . CASSQSGGAEEKLFF TGCGCCAGCAGCCAATCTGGGGGCGCGGAGGAAAAACTGTTTTTT
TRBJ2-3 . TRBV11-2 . CASSFGTGGDTQYF TGTGCCAGCAGCTTTGGGACCGGGGGAGATACGCAGTATTTT
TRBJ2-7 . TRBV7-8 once CASSPSTGIRGYEQYF TGTGCCAGCAGCCCTAGTACGGGGATTAGGGGCTACGAGCAGTACTTC
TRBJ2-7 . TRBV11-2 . CASSLDLQSYEQYF TGTGCCAGCAGCTTAGATTTACAGTCCTACGAGCAGTACTTC
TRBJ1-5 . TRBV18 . CASSPRDTLYQPQHF TGTGCCAGCTCACCGCGGGACACCCTTTATCAGCCCCAGCATTTT
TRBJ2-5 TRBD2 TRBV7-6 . CASSPGLAGFQETQYF TGTGCCAGCAGCCCGGGACTAGCGGGATTCCAAGAGACCCAGTACTTC
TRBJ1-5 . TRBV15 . CATSRYTTGNQPQHF TGTGCCACCAGCAGATATACGACAGGTAATCAGCCCCAGCATTTT
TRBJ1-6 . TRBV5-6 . CASSKPSQVNSPLHF TGTGCCAGCAGCAAACCCTCACAAGTAAATTCACCCCTCCACTTT
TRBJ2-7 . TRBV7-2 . CASSFPPREQYF TGTGCCAGCAGCTTCCCCCCGCGGGAGCAGTACTTC
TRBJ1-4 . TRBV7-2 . CASSLMGAHNEKLFF TGTGCCAGCAGCTTAATGGGGGCCCATAATGAAAAACTGTTTTTT
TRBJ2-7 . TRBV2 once CASNQGFYEQYF TGTGCCAGCAATCAGGGATTCTACGAGCAGTACTTC
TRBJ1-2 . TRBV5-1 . CASSLAPGEAYGYTF TGCGCCAGCAGCTTGGCCCCAGGGGAAGCCTATGGCTACACCTTC
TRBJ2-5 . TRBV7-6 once CASSSIQETQYF TGTGCCAGCAGCTCGATACAAGAGACCCAGTACTTC
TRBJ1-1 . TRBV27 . CASSSLDGSAFF TGTGCCAGCAGCTCCCTTGATGGCTCAGCTTTCTTT
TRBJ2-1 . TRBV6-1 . CASSVRNEQFF TGTGCCAGCAGTGTTAGGAATGAGCAGTTCTTC
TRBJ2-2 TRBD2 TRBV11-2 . CASRPSGDTGELFF TGTGCCAGCAGACCTAGCGGAGACACCGGGGAGCTGTTTTTT